Ten or more counts support the clone carrying this T cell receptor beta chain. Its antigen is not identified. The data are from a study of T cells in Graves' hyperthyroidism and ophthalmopathy. Study results and caveats: Researchers found most expanded thyroid clonotypes above 0.001 in blood as well.

Extraction of PBMCs used roughly 9.4 ml of fresh peripheral blood. Germline V gene lookup returns CDR1 SGHNT and CDR2 YENEEA. V was cut by 0 bases and J by 1 base, with 9 bases left in between. The CDR3 sequence is 15 residues long. Amplified TCR beta CDR3 regions came from RNA transcripts. During a first-round RT-PCR of the TCR CDR3, the HTBI primer set was used. In TCRdb, the multiplex PCR reads were re-called with MiXCR into one record per CDR3 protein. This table holds 400,000 to 600,000 distinct CDR3 sequences, about 16% found once. The chain combines TRBV11-3 with TRBJ2-5; D not resolved. This clonotype was sampled from a woman between 25 and 40 years old with Graves' ophthalmopathy. The sequenced sample was blood. CDR3 loop: CASSLDWRTQETQYF. CDR3 sequence (DNA): TGTGCCAGCAGCTTAGATTGGCGGACCCAAGAGACCCAGTACTTC.